The T cell receptor beta chain described here comes from a study of cytomegalovirus exposure and HLA in healthy donors. Assay used: immunoSEQ multiplex PCR; TCRdb lists only in-frame clones, some missing. This sample yields about 160,000 clones, of which 95% to 96% are seen a single time; 0.8% to 1% belongs to the top ten. General study findings and limits: Subsequent analysis revealed that first-cohort TCR clusters tended to co-occur in the 90 to 150 validation repertoires. Rarity marked most TCR sequences, yet some public TCRs occurred in many donors. Researchers counted over 150 TCR beta chains as cytomegalovirus-associated.

Germline V lookup: CDR1 SGHRS, CDR2 YFSETQ. This CDR3 spans 14 amino acids. Trimming left V 4 bases short and J 5 bases short, with 15 bases between. A note on this clone: Its antigen is currently unknown.

The sequencing input was PBMCs. This sequence originates from a young woman in good health and CMV-seronegative. V is TRBV5-1 and J is TRBJ1-2; D may be TRBD1 (5 bases). CDR3: CASSPITSGYGYTF. The CDR3 DNA reads TGCGCCAGCAGCCCCATAACCTCAGGGTATGGCTACACCTTC.